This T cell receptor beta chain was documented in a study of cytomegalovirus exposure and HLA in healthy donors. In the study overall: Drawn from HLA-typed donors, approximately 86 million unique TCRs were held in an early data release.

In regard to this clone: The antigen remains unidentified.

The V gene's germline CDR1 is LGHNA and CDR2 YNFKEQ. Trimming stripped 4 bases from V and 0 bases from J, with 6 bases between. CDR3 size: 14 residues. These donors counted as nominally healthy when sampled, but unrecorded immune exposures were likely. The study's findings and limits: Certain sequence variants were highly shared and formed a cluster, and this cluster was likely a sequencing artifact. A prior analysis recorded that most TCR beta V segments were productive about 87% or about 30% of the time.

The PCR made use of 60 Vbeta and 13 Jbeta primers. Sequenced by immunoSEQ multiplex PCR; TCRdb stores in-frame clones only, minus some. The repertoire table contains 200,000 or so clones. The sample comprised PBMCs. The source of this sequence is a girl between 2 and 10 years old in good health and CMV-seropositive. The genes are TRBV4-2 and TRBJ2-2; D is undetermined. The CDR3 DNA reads TGTGCCAGCAGCCTACACCCGAACACCGGGGAGCTGTTTTTT. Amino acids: CASSLHPNTGELFF.